A single sample gave rise to the 5 T cell receptor beta chains below, sequenced in a study of T cells in Graves' hyperthyroidism and ophthalmopathy. Researchers amplified the TCR beta CDR3 regions from RNA transcripts. Researchers ran a first-round RT-PCR on the TCR CDR3 using the HTBI primer set. TCRdb used MiXCR to reprocess the multiplex PCR reads, holding one entry per CDR3 protein. The data show 530,000 or so distinct CDR3 sequences, with roughly 50% seen just once and about 8.3% held by the top ten. Sequencing used peripheral blood or thyroid tissue (not recorded which). These receptors came from a woman between 18 and 30 years old with Graves' hyperthyroidism.

The chain is built from TRBV7-3 and TRBJ2-3; no reliable D call. V lost 2 bases and J lost 5, with 8 bases in between. Germline V gene data show CDR1 as SGHTA and CDR2 as FQGTGA. The CDR3 sequence is 13 residues long. CDR3: CASSLESGDTQYF. DNA for the CDR3: TGTGCCAGCAGCTTAGAATCGGGAGATACGCAGTATTTT.

This clonotype was detected many times. This chain joins TRBV7-9 and TRBJ1-4, with D hard to call. CDR1 SEHNR and CDR2 FQNEAQ come from the germline V gene (reference sequence). The V end lost 5 bases, the J end lost 7 bases, and 11 bases lay between the germline ends. The CDR3 totals 13 residues. CDR3 sequence (DNA): TGTGCCAGCAGCCCCCTAGGTACTGAAAAACTGTTTTTT. Encoded protein: CASSPLGTEKLFF.

V and J are TRBV24-1 and TRBJ1-1, with TRBD1 matching over 9 bases. J gave up 4 bases and V 5 bases, and 4 bases lay outside the gene matches. This CDR3 comprises 14 residues. Germline V gene sequence: CDR1 KGHDR, CDR2 SFDVKD. CDR3 in amino acids: CATSARGQGTEAFF. CDR3 coding DNA: TGTGCCACCAGTGCTAGGGGACAGGGCACTGAAGCTTTCTTT.

This clonotype was seen many times. The gene calls are TRBV2 and TRBJ2-5, with 10 bases identical to TRBD2. V trimming: 5 bases; J trimming: 5 bases; junction bases outside the gene matches: 8. This CDR3 has 15 residues. From germline, CDR1 is SNHLY and CDR2 FYNNEI. For the CDR3, the DNA is TGTGCCAGCAGTACCCTAGCGGGAGCTGGGGAGACCCAGTACTTC. It encodes CASSTLAGAGETQYF.

This clonotype was seen ten or more times. The rearrangement joins TRBV20-1 to TRBJ2-7; 14 bases agree with TRBD2. J was trimmed by 6 bases and V by 6 bases; bases with no gene match: 7. In germline, CDR1 is DFQATT, CDR2 SNEGSKA (reference sequence). CDR3 size: 14 residues. Here the CDR3 DNA reads TGCAGTGCCTCCGGGACTAGCGGGAGTCCCGAGCAGTACTTC. It yields the protein CSASGTSGSPEQYF.